These 3 T cell receptor beta chains share one sample of origin, sequenced in a study of T cells in Graves' hyperthyroidism and ophthalmopathy. Amplification of TCR beta CDR3 regions was performed using RNA transcripts as template. HTBI primers were used for first-round RT-PCR of the TCR CDR3. TCRdb fed the multiplex PCR reads into MiXCR, producing one record per CDR3 protein. The sample contains fewer than 900,000 distinct CDR3 sequences, roughly a sixth of which appear only once. The material sequenced was blood. The source of these receptors is a woman in her forties or fifties with Graves' hyperthyroidism that later progressed to Graves' ophthalmopathy.

This chain connects TRBV6-2 or TRBV6-3 to TRBJ1-2; possibly TRBD1 for D (5 bases). Per germline, CDR1 MNHEY and CDR2 SVGEGT. Trimming took off 0 bases at V and 2 bases at J, with 16 bases between the two ends. The CDR3 covers 17 residues. The DNA for the CDR3 is TGTGCCAGCAGTTACTCCCTCCAGGGCGGATTAAACTATGGCTACACCTTC. Amino acids: CASSYSLQGGLNYGYTF.

The chain uses TRBV28 and TRBJ2-3, with D possibly matching TRBD2 (7 bases). Germline lookup yields CDR1 MDHEN and CDR2 SYDVKM. V gave up 11 bases and J gave up 0 bases, with 15 bases separating them. This CDR3 has 14 residues. The CDR3 region has the DNA TGTGCCTCAGGGAGCGGGACAAGCACAGATACGCAGTATTTT. Amino acids: CASGSGTSTDTQYF.

This clonotype was observed at least ten times. One end of the junction does not line up with germline, which may come from a read error. This chain joins TRBV12-3 or TRBV12-4 and TRBJ2-1; 13 nucleotides line up with TRBD2. The CDR3 covers 17 residues. The CDR3 reads CASSLARGLAGWNEQFF. The DNA of the CDR3 is TGTGCCAGCAGTCTAGCCCGGGGACTAGCGGGGTGGAATGAGCAGTTCTTC.